What follows are 3 T cell receptor beta chains derived from one specimen sequenced in a study of tumor-infiltrating lymphocytes in oesophageal squamous cell carcinoma. MiXCR was run by TCRdb on the PCR reads, yielding one entry per CDR3 protein. The sample carries around 12,000 distinct CDR3 sequences, 50% to 60% recorded once. Sequenced sample: esophageal tumor tissue. These receptors all come from a female donor with esophageal squamous cell carcinoma.

The chain uses TRBV7-9 and TRBJ2-1; either TRBD1 or TRBD2 may fit D (5 bases each). The J call is in doubt because the DNA end fits TRBJ2-7 better. The CDR3 is made up of 15 amino acids. Germline V gene data show CDR1 as SEHNR and CDR2 as FQNEAQ (reference sequence). CDR3 nucleotides: TGTGCCAGCAGCTTAGGGGGCCGCAGGGACCACGAGCAGTACTTC. Translated, it gives CASSLGGRRDHEQYF.

The chain is built from TRBV3-1 and TRBJ2-5, with a tentative D call TRBD1 (6 bases). The germline V gene encodes CDR1 LGHDT and CDR2 YNNKEL (reference sequence). The CDR3 consists of 13 residues. V lost 7 bases, J lost 3 bases, and 12 bases lay in between. The CDR3 loop reads CASTHRVEETQYF. Here the CDR3 DNA reads TGTGCCAGCACCCACAGGGTGGAAGAGACCCAGTACTTC.

V is TRBV7-9 and J is TRBJ2-5; D unresolved. The J call may be incorrect, as the DNA end agrees better with TRBJ2-7. This CDR3 has 13 residues. From germline, CDR1 is SEHNR and CDR2 FQNEAQ (reference sequence). The CDR3 DNA sequence: TGTGCCAGCAGCTTAGCTTCAGGTCCCGAGCAGTACTTC. This gives the protein CASSLASGPEQYF.